The 14 T cell receptor beta chains reported below all come from one sample, sequenced in a study of shared clonotypes between healthy human individuals. CD45RO negativity and positive selection for CCR7 defined naive CD8 cells, a population that excluded terminally differentiated effector memory CD45RA+ cells. Clones were sequenced by immunoSEQ multiplex PCR, and TCRdb holds only the in-frame ones, with some missing. The repertoire holds 700,000 to 950,000 clones, with about 96% as singletons. The specimen sequenced was naive CD8+ T cells sorted from blood. The receptors were gathered from a man aged 25-40 years in good health.

The chain is built from TRBV7-9 and TRBJ1-2; 7 nucleotides match TRBD1. J lost 8 bases, V lost 6 bases, and 18 bases had no gene match. This CDR3 has 16 residues. CDR1 and CDR2 (germline): SEHNR, FQNEAQ (reference sequence). CDR3 residues: CASRSTRQGAAEGYTF. CDR3 DNA: TGTGCCAGCAGGTCTACCCGACAGGGAGCCGCCGAGGGCTACACCTTC. Using reference TRBV7-9 and TRBJ1-2 for the parts outside the CDR3, the full variable domain is DTGVSQNPRHKITKRGQNVTFRCDPISEHNRLYWYRQTLGQGPEFLTYFQNEAQLEKSRLLSDRFSAERPKGSFSTLEIQRTEQGDSAMYLCASRSTRQGAAEGYTFGSGTRLTVV.

This clone came up once. The chain uses TRBV6-5 and TRBJ1-5; a possible D gene is TRBD1 (5 bases). Germline values: CDR1 MNHEY, CDR2 SVGAGI. The CDR3 consists of 15 residues. The V end lost 8 bases, the J end lost 0 bases, and 14 bases lay between the germline ends. CDR3 amino acids: CASRSREDSNQPQHF. The CDR3 DNA follows: TGTGCCAGCCGTAGCAGGGAAGATAGCAATCAGCCCCAGCATTTT.

The chain joins TRBV7-2 to TRBJ2-1; 9 nucleotides match TRBD2. The CDR3 totals 16 residues. Trimming cost V 4 bases and J 1 base; bases outside gene matches: 5. Per the germline V gene, CDR1 is SGHTA and CDR2 is FQGNSA. The CDR3 region has the DNA TGTGCCAGCAGCTACCTAGCGGGATGGTCCTACAATGAGCAGTTCTTC. The encoded protein is CASSYLAGWSYNEQFF.

The gene calls are TRBV5-1 and TRBJ2-7; either TRBD1 or TRBD2 may supply D (5 bases each). The germline V gene has CDR1 SGHRS and CDR2 YFSETQ. Between the trimmed V and J ends, which lost 4 bases and 2 bases, there was a span of 10 bases. The CDR3 is made up of 13 amino acids. The CDR3 DNA reads TGCGCCAGCAGCCCGGGGACGGCCTACGAGCAGTACTTC. Translation: CASSPGTAYEQYF.

The rearrangement joins TRBV7-9 to TRBJ2-5; D might be TRBD1 or TRBD2, each matching 5 bases. Germline CDR1 is SEHNR and CDR2 is FQNEAQ (reference sequence). The CDR3 runs 17 residues. V gave up 5 bases and J gave up 2 bases, with 21 bases separating them. In DNA, the CDR3 is TGTGCCAGCAGCCCCGGGGTTAACCGGGACCAACAAGAGACCCAGTACTTC. This gives the protein CASSPGVNRDQQETQYF.

V usage is TRBV27 and J usage is TRBJ2-3; no reliable D call. The CDR3 runs 16 residues. V was shortened by 5 bases and J by 4 bases, with 19 bases between the two germline ends. CDR1 MNHEY and CDR2 SMNVEV come from the germline V gene (reference sequence). The CDR3 DNA reads as TGTGCCAGCAGTCCCCCCGCGCCATACCGGGCAGATACGCAGTATTTT. Translation: CASSPPAPYRADTQYF.

About this clone: Other nucleotide sequences from this sample produce the same CDR3. V usage is TRBV9 and J usage is TRBJ2-7, with 9 bases fitting TRBD2. The CDR3 totals 13 residues. Trimming took 2 bases from V and 4 from J; bases not matched to a gene: 1. The V gene's germline CDR1 is SGDLS and CDR2 YYNGEE. This CDR3 reads CASSVGLAYEQYF. CDR3 in DNA: TGTGCCAGCAGCGTGGGACTAGCATACGAGCAGTACTTC. Full variable domain (remainder filled in from reference TRBV9 and TRBJ2-7): DSGVTQTPKHLITATGQRVTLRCSPRSGDLSVYWYQQSLDQGLQFLIQYYNGEERAKGNILERFSAQQFPDLHSELNLSSLELGDSALYFCASSVGLAYEQYFGPGTRLTVT.

This rearrangement joins TRBV30 to TRBJ1-1; 7 bases are a match to TRBD1. V was pared by 4 bases and J by 1 base, with 3 bases of the junction left unmatched. The germline V gene has CDR1 GTSNPN and CDR2 SVGIG (reference sequence). This CDR3 region has 13 residues. The CDR3 DNA is TGTGCCTGGACCGGGACAGAGAACACTGAAGCTTTCTTT. Protein sequence: CAWTGTENTEAFF.

This chain links TRBV29-1 with TRBJ1-1; 7 nucleotides match TRBD1. This CDR3 comprises 13 residues. V was pared by 7 bases and J by 1 base, with 6 bases of the junction left unmatched. CDR1 and CDR2 from the germline V gene are SQVTM and ANQGSEA. The CDR3 DNA sequence: TGCAGCGGACAGGGTATGGGGAACACTGAAGCTTTCTTT. Its translation is CSGQGMGNTEAFF.

V is TRBV13 and J is TRBJ2-1; D is uncertain. This CDR3 spans 16 amino acids. CDR1 PRHDT and CDR2 FYEKMQ come from the germline V gene (reference sequence). Between the trimmed V and J ends, which lost 5 bases and 2 bases, there was a span of 16 bases. The CDR3 DNA is TGTGCCAGCAGCCCGGCACCAATAGGACCCTACAATGAGCAGTTCTTC. Translated, it gives CASSPAPIGPYNEQFF. The variable domain in full, with the rest retrieved from reference TRBV13 and TRBJ2-1, is AAGVIQSPRHLIKEKRETATLKCYPIPRHDTVYWYQQGPGQDPQFLISFYEKMQSDKGSIPDRFSAQQFSDYHSELNMSSLELGDSALYFCASSPAPIGPYNEQFFGPGTRLTVL.

V is TRBV7-9 and J is TRBJ2-1; unclear D gene. The germline V gene encodes CDR1 SEHNR and CDR2 FQNEAQ (reference sequence). The CDR3 is 13 residues long. Trimming shortened V by 3 bases and J by 4 bases, and 7 bases separated the two germline ends. The CDR3 region is CASSFTEYNEQFF. The CDR3 coding sequence is TGTGCCAGCAGCTTTACTGAGTACAATGAGCAGTTCTTC.

This clone has just one count. The chain employs TRBV11-2 and TRBJ1-2; tentative D call: TRBD1 (5 bases). Germline values: CDR1 SGHAT, CDR2 FQNNGV. V was trimmed by 5 bases and J by 3 bases, leaving 16 bases between them. There are 15 residues in the CDR3. This chain's CDR3 is CASSQTDTLYYGYTF. The CDR3 DNA reads as TGTGCCAGCAGCCAGACGGACACACTTTACTATGGCTACACCTTC.

This chain uses TRBV2 with TRBJ2-2, with 15 bases lining up with TRBD2. The CDR3 spans 17 residues. Germline V gene lookup returns CDR1 SNHLY and CDR2 FYNNEI. V shed 6 bases, J shed 1 base, and the junction held 3 bases outside the gene matches. CDR3: CASRGLAGGLNTGELFF. CDR3 bases: TGTGCCAGCAGAGGACTAGCGGGAGGGTTGAACACCGGGGAGCTGTTTTTT.

The CDR3 DNA reads TGTGCCAGCAGTTTGGGGACAGGGAACTACGAGCAGTACTTC. This gives the protein CASSLGTGNYEQYF. The chain carries TRBV11-3 and TRBJ2-7; 9 positions agree with TRBD1. This CDR3 is built from 14 residues. V shed 6 bases and J 3 bases; nucleotides not matched to a gene: 6. The germline V gene encodes CDR1 SGHNT and CDR2 YENEEA.